The 27 T cell receptor beta chains listed next were all sequenced from one sample in a study of PD-1 blockade in classical Hodgkin lymphoma. Sequencing used immunoSEQ multiplex PCR; TCRdb keeps in-frame clones, though not all of them. The data hold 9,000 to 13,000 clones, with around 80% observed a single time. Each patient's relapse followed autologous stem cell transplantation, and brentuximab vedotin exposure varied. Sequencing used peripheral blood mononuclear cells (PBMCs), obtained before the second cycle of nivolumab. The receptors shown here come from a human donor with classical Hodgkin lymphoma.

V usage is TRBV7-9 and J usage is TRBJ2-7; the match to TRBD1 covers 7 bases. This CDR3 is built from 16 residues. V gave up 3 bases and J gave up 2 bases; unmatched junction bases: 10. The V gene's germline CDR1 is SEHNR and CDR2 FQNEAQ (reference sequence). CDR3 DNA sequence: TGTGCCAGCAGCTTGTCCACGGGACAGCCTCCCTACGAGCAGTACTTC. Translated: CASSLSTGQPPYEQYF.

This chain links TRBV18 with TRBJ2-3, with 8 bases identical to TRBD2. CDR3 length: 16 amino acids. Germline V gene lookup returns CDR1 KGHSH and CDR2 LQKENI. Trimming at V came to 1 base and at J to 0 bases, leaving 3 bases not matched to a gene. The CDR3 loop reads CASSPLSSGSTDTQYF. The CDR3 DNA is TGTGCCAGCTCACCACTGTCTAGCGGGAGCACAGATACGCAGTATTTT.

The table lists this clone with a count of one. The genes are TRBV7-9 and TRBJ1-2; TRBD1 might be the D (5 bases). V lost 2 bases to trimming and J lost 4 bases, with 11 bases between them. Looked up from germline, CDR1 is SEHNR and CDR2 is FQNEAQ (reference sequence). This CDR3 is 14 amino acids long. The CDR3 is CASSLTGGTYGYTF. The DNA for the CDR3 is TGTGCCAGCAGCTTAACGGGCGGGACCTATGGCTACACCTTC.

The chain's CDR3 is CASSATGGKEKLFF. As DNA, the CDR3 is TGCGCCAGCAGCGCGACAGGGGGAAAAGAAAAACTGTTTTTT. The V call is TRBV5-1, the J call TRBJ1-4, with 9 bases identical to TRBD1. Germline V gives CDR1 SGHRS, CDR2 YFSETQ. The CDR3 is 14 amino acids. J lost 8 bases, V lost 4 bases, and 6 bases had no gene match.

This chain links TRBV7-9 with TRBJ2-1; no reliable D call. V was shortened by 3 bases and J by 2 bases, with 8 bases between the two germline ends. The CDR3 extends over 14 amino acids. In germline, CDR1 is SEHNR, CDR2 FQNEAQ (reference sequence). The CDR3 is CASSFHGPYNEQFF. The CDR3 DNA reads as TGTGCCAGCAGCTTTCACGGCCCCTACAATGAGCAGTTCTTC.

This chain joins TRBV7-8 and TRBJ1-2; D gene unclear. V was shortened by 5 bases and J by 6 bases, with 19 bases between the two germline ends. CDR1 and CDR2 from the germline V gene are SGHVS and FQNEAQ. The length of the CDR3 is 15 residues. The chain's CDR3 is CASSQDPGRWNGYTF. The CDR3 DNA sequence: TGTGCCAGCAGCCAGGACCCAGGAAGGTGGAATGGCTACACCTTC.

The V gene is TRBV7-2, the J gene TRBJ2-5; 8 bases map to TRBD1. Germline CDR1 is SGHTA and CDR2 is FQGNSA. V lost 5 bases and J lost 0; bases outside the gene matches: 5. CDR3 length: 15 residues. CDR3 sequence: CASSPRTGYQETQYF. The CDR3, as DNA: TGTGCCAGCAGCCCACGGACAGGGTACCAAGAGACCCAGTACTTC.

This clone was detected only a few times. The genes are TRBV15 and TRBJ2-7, with D perhaps TRBD1 (6 bases). Trimming shortened V by 1 base and J by 2 bases, and 15 bases separated the two germline ends. Germline CDR1 LNHNV, CDR2 YYDKDF (reference sequence). The CDR3 totals 16 residues. The CDR3 here is CATSRVPSDSPYEQYF. CDR3 DNA: TGTGCCACCAGCAGAGTTCCTTCGGACAGCCCCTACGAGCAGTACTTC.

The chain is built from TRBV19 and TRBJ1-4; the match to TRBD1 covers 9 bases. V lost 5 bases to trimming and J lost 5 bases; unmatched junction nucleotides: 6. There are 15 residues in the CDR3. CDR1 LNHDA and CDR2 SQIVND come from the germline V gene (reference sequence). CDR3 amino acids: CASSLPTGGNEKLFF. CDR3 coding DNA: TGTGCCAGTAGTCTCCCGACAGGGGGGAATGAAAAACTGTTTTTT.

This chain connects TRBV30 to TRBJ1-6; the D is unclear. V lost 1 base and J 0 bases, leaving 10 bases between the germline ends. Germline V CDR1 and CDR2: GTSNPN, SVGIG (reference sequence). The CDR3 has 16 amino acids. In nucleotides, the CDR3 is TGTGCCTGGAGTGGAGACTTTCTCTCCTATAATTCACCCCTCCACTTT. Its translation: CAWSGDFLSYNSPLHF.

The count of this clone is one. The V gene is TRBV19, the J gene TRBJ2-1; D remains unclear. V lost 6 bases, J lost 2 bases, and 11 bases lay in between. From germline, CDR1 is LNHDA and CDR2 SQIVND (reference sequence). CDR3 length: 14 residues. CDR3 sequence (DNA): TGTGCCAGTAGAAACACCGATACCTACAATGAGCAGTTCTTC. It is translated as CASRNTDTYNEQFF.

This clone was seen more than once but under ten times. The chain uses TRBV28 and TRBJ1-5; 7 bases are shared with TRBD1. V trimming: 10 bases; J trimming: 7 bases; junction bases outside the gene matches: 16. There are 15 residues in the CDR3. Germline V gene data show CDR1 as MDHEN and CDR2 as SYDVKM. In nucleotides, the CDR3 is TGTGCCACGCTCGTGGAGGGGGCAAGGGGGCAGCCCCAGCATTTT. Its protein is CATLVEGARGQPQHF.

Remarks on this clone: This CDR3 is missing its conserved last phenylalanine or tryptophan, likely due to a read error. The chain employs TRBV19 and TRBJ1-2, with D uncertain. The CDR3 has 13 residues. Trimming removed 3 bases from V and 3 bases from J, with 8 bases in between. Germline assignment: CDR1 LNHDA and CDR2 SQIVND (reference sequence). The CDR3 DNA follows: TGTGCCAGTAGTATTGGTAATTACTATGGCTACACCGTC. This gives the protein CASSIGNYYGYTV.

The chain has TRBV6-5 and TRBJ1-4; D gene uncertain. The ends were cut back, 9 bases at V and 4 bases at J, with 15 bases in the middle. The V gene's germline CDR1 is MNHEY and CDR2 SVGAGI. The CDR3 is 14 amino acids. The CDR3 protein is CARGGQALNEKLFF. The DNA of the CDR3 is TGTGCCAGAGGCGGGCAGGCGCTTAATGAAAAACTGTTTTTT.

The chain is built from TRBV28 and TRBJ2-1, with 7 bases that match TRBD1. The CDR3 length is 18 residues. Germline V gene sequence: CDR1 MDHEN, CDR2 SYDVKM. Germline trimming cut 2 bases from V and 0 bases from J; bases unmatched to any gene: 10. CDR3 bases: TGTGCCAGCAGTTTAGACCGGACAGGTTCTCCCTCCTACAATGAGCAGTTCTTC. Its protein is CASSLDRTGSPSYNEQFF.

The V and J genes are TRBV9 and TRBJ2-7, with TRBD2 matching over 11 bases. This CDR3 comprises 15 residues. The V gene's germline CDR1 is SGDLS and CDR2 YYNGEE. V lost 0 bases and J lost 4; bases outside the gene matches: 3. The CDR3 nucleotides read TGTGCCAGCAGCGTAGTAGCGGGAGGGAGGTACGAGCAGTACTTC. It encodes CASSVVAGGRYEQYF. Full variable domain (rest looked up from reference TRBV9 and TRBJ2-7): DSGVTQTPKHLITATGQRVTLRCSPRSGDLSVYWYQQSLDQGLQFLIQYYNGEERAKGNILERFSAQQFPDLHSELNLSSLELGDSALYFCASSVVAGGRYEQYFGPGTRLTVT.

The rearrangement links TRBV28 to TRBJ2-4; 9 bases align to TRBD1. V lost 6 bases to trimming and J lost 2 bases; unmatched junction nucleotides: 8. Germline assignment: CDR1 MDHEN and CDR2 SYDVKM. This CDR3 region has 16 residues. The CDR3 spells CASSPRGQGTKNIQYF. The CDR3 DNA sequence: TGTGCCAGCAGCCCCCGAGGACAGGGGACCAAAAACATTCAGTACTTC.

The J gene is TRBJ1-1, the V gene TRBV2, with 7 bases identical to TRBD1. Per germline, CDR1 SNHLY and CDR2 FYNNEI. With 6 bases clipped from V and 3 bases from J, the junction kept 4 bases outside the gene matches. The CDR3 spans 13 residues. For the CDR3, the DNA is TGTGCCAGCAGCCCGGGGACAGACACTGAAGCTTTCTTT. Protein: CASSPGTDTEAFF.

The J gene is TRBJ2-6, the V gene TRBV13, with 10 positions matching TRBD1. CDR1 is PRHDT, CDR2 FYEKMQ, per germline (reference sequence). The CDR3 is 19 residues long. With 0 bases clipped from V and 2 bases from J, the junction kept 7 bases outside the gene matches. CDR3 DNA: TGTGCCAGCAGCTTAGGGGGGACAGGGGAGGTTCCTGGGGCCAACGTCCTGACTTTC. It codes for CASSLGGTGEVPGANVLTF.

The gene calls are TRBV18 and TRBJ1-1; 8 bases are shared with TRBD1. This CDR3 contains 14 residues. Germline loops: CDR1 KGHSH, CDR2 LQKENI. J lost 3 bases, V lost 4 bases, and 4 bases had no gene match. Here the CDR3 DNA reads TGTGCCAGCTCACTTACACAGGGGGACACTGAAGCTTTCTTT. Translated, it gives CASSLTQGDTEAFF.

This clone has just one count. The rearrangement uses TRBV7-9 and TRBJ2-7; D may be TRBD1 or TRBD2 (6 bases each). V was shortened by 4 bases and J by 6 bases, with 13 bases between the two germline ends. There are 13 residues in the CDR3. Germline lookup yields CDR1 SEHNR and CDR2 FQNEAQ (reference sequence). This chain's CDR3 is CASSSLEGGEQYF. In DNA form, the CDR3 reads TGTGCCAGCAGCTCCCTGGAGGGGGGCGAGCAGTACTTC.

Only a few counts were recorded for this clone. The chain joins TRBV6-4 to TRBJ2-5, with TRBD2 matching 8 bases. V lost 2 bases to trimming and J lost 5 bases; unmatched junction nucleotides: 7. The CDR3 covers 15 residues. The germline gives CDR1 MRHNA, CDR2 SNTAGT. Here the CDR3 DNA reads TGTGCCAGCAGTGACGGGTCGGGAGGGCCTGAGACCCAGTACTTC. This codes for CASSDGSGGPETQYF.

This chain uses TRBV5-6 with TRBJ2-3, with 8 bases lining up with TRBD2. V was pared by 4 bases and J by 2 bases, with 15 bases of the junction left unmatched. This CDR3 is 18 amino acids long. CDR1 SGHDT and CDR2 YYEEEE come from the germline V gene. The CDR3 sequence: CASSVGFPLAEFTDTQYF. The DNA for the CDR3 is TGTGCCAGCAGCGTCGGATTTCCACTAGCGGAGTTCACAGATACGCAGTATTTT.

The J gene is TRBJ2-3, the V gene TRBV6-5; D not resolved. This CDR3 spans 14 amino acids. CDR1 is MNHEY and CDR2 is SVGAGI in the germline V gene. Trimming removed 3 bases from V and 3 bases from J, with 10 bases in between. Here the CDR3 DNA reads TGTGCCAGCAGTTATATTTTTCTGACAGATACGCAGTATTTT. Protein product: CASSYIFLTDTQYF.

The V gene is TRBV27, the J gene TRBJ1-5, with a possible D match to TRBD1 (5 bases). V lost 2 bases, J lost 0 bases, and 17 bases lay in between. The germline CDR1 and CDR2 sequences are MNHEY and SMNVEV (reference sequence). This CDR3 region has 18 residues. Here the CDR3 DNA reads TGTGCCAGCAGTTTACGGCCGAGACAGCAATATAGCAATCAGCCCCAGCATTTT. Residues: CASSLRPRQQYSNQPQHF.

The V gene is TRBV6-4, the J gene TRBJ2-1; 8 nucleotides agree with TRBD1. J gave up 7 bases and V 10 bases, and 6 bases lay outside the gene matches. Per the germline V gene, CDR1 is MRHNA and CDR2 is SNTAGT. CDR3 length equals 12 residues. This chain's CDR3 is CATAQGENEQFF. The CDR3, as DNA: TGTGCCACGGCACAGGGGGAAAATGAGCAGTTCTTC.

The chain carries TRBV2 and TRBJ2-1; 7 positions agree with TRBD1. The trim removed 6 bases at V and 0 bases at J, leaving 8 bases unmatched. The length of the CDR3 is 16 residues. CDR1 SNHLY and CDR2 FYNNEI come from the germline V gene. CDR3 protein: CASRPLRGSSYNEQFF. The CDR3 region has the DNA TGTGCCAGCAGACCCCTCAGGGGGAGCTCCTACAATGAGCAGTTCTTC.